Shown below are 8 T cell receptor beta chains from a single sample sequenced in a study of PD-1 blockade in classical Hodgkin lymphoma. The protocol was immunoSEQ multiplex PCR, while the TCRdb copy is restricted to in-frame clones and leaves out a portion. The sample holds around 35,000 clones, about 72% seen once. Regarding time point: cycle 4 day 1 (C4D1), after 6 weeks of nivolumab. In every patient, relapse followed autologous stem cell transplantation, while exposure to brentuximab vedotin differed. The sequenced sample was peripheral blood mononuclear cells (PBMCs), obtained before the fourth cycle of nivolumab. The receptors stem from a human donor with classical Hodgkin lymphoma.

This chain uses TRBV10-3 with TRBJ2-7, with D perhaps TRBD1 (6 bases). Trimming removed 10 bases at V and 0 bases at J, with 13 bases between. The CDR3 totals 13 residues. In germline, CDR1 is ENHRY, CDR2 SYGVKD. In DNA, the CDR3 is TGTGCCAGTCAGGGACACTTCTCCTACGAGCAGTACTTC. Protein sequence: CASQGHFSYEQYF.

The V gene is TRBV6-5, the J gene TRBJ2-7; 8 positions match TRBD2. Germline assignment: CDR1 MNHEY and CDR2 SVGAGI. The CDR3 sequence is 14 residues long. V shed 7 bases, J shed 3 bases, and the junction held 8 bases outside the gene matches. CDR3 residues: CASKPRAGDYEQYF. The CDR3 coding sequence is TGTGCCAGCAAGCCTCGAGCGGGAGACTACGAGCAGTACTTC.

This clone has a single count. The V call is TRBV5-5, the J call TRBJ1-4, with no clear D. Trimming took 3 bases from V and 7 from J, leaving 19 bases between them. The CDR3 runs to 16 residues. Germline CDR1 and CDR2: SGHKS and YYEKEE (reference sequence). The CDR3 sequence is CASSSLLTPRGEKLFF. Here the CDR3 DNA reads TGTGCCAGCAGCTCCCTTCTGACCCCTCGGGGTGAAAAACTGTTTTTT.

The chain has TRBV21-1 and TRBJ1-5; the table's D call of TRBD1 was not tested on the DNA. TRBV21-1 is reported as a pseudogene. The CDR3 extends over 14 amino acids. CDR3 DNA: TGTGCCAGCAGCACCGACAGGGCAGCTCAGCCCCAGCATTTT. The encoded protein is CASSTDRAAQPQHF.

The count of this clone is one. The chain combines TRBV11-2 with TRBJ2-7; 7 nucleotides line up with TRBD1. Germline CDR1 is SGHAT and CDR2 is FQNNGV. Trimming cost V 3 bases and J 1 base; bases outside gene matches: 6. This CDR3 region has 15 residues. DNA for the CDR3: TGTGCCAGCAGCTTCCAACAGGGGCCATCCTACGAGCAGTACTTC. Amino acid sequence: CASSFQQGPSYEQYF. The full variable domain, completed using reference TRBV11-2 and TRBJ2-7, is EAGVAQSPRYKIIEKRQSVAFWCNPISGHATLYWYQQILGQGPKLLIQFQNNGVVDDSQLPKDRFSAERLKGVDSTLKIQPAKLEDSAVYLCASSFQQGPSYEQYFGPGTRLTVT.

This clone turned up a few times. The chain carries TRBV5-1 and TRBJ2-2, with TRBD1 matching over 9 bases. Germline V gene data show CDR1 as SGHRS and CDR2 as YFSETQ. This CDR3 spans 15 amino acids. The V segment lost 3 bases and the J segment 6 bases; nucleotides outside the gene matches: 6. CDR3 bases: TGCGCCAGCAGCTCCCGGGACAGGGCCCCCGGGGAGCTGTTTTTT. It encodes CASSSRDRAPGELFF.

The chain links TRBV6-5 to TRBJ1-2, with D perhaps matching TRBD1 (6 bases). The germline V and J ends were trimmed by 5 bases and 4 bases, with 11 bases remaining between them. Germline loops: CDR1 MNHEY, CDR2 SVGAGI. CDR3 length equals 13 residues. The CDR3: CASSKDRSYGYTF. The CDR3 coding sequence is TGTGCCAGCAGTAAGGACAGAAGCTATGGCTACACCTTC.

V is TRBV6-1 and J is TRBJ1-3; D possibly corresponds to TRBD1 (6 bases). The V and J ends lost 3 bases and 0 bases respectively, with 9 bases between them. This CDR3 has 15 residues. Per germline, CDR1 MNHNS and CDR2 SASEGT. The CDR3 DNA reads as TGTGCCAGCAGTGACAGGGGCTTCTCTGGAAACACCATATATTTT. Translated, it gives CASSDRGFSGNTIYF.